This is a list of T cell receptor beta chains from one sample in a study of blood T cells in healthy people across ages. Using its own MiXCR run on the 5' RACE reads, TCRdb lists one record per CDR3 protein. The sample holds around 970,000 distinct CDR3 sequences, just over 50% seen once. The sample consisted of blood. The receptors originated from a woman aged 55-69 years in good health. Each CDR3 is given with its conserved first and last residue. The order of the fields is V gene, J gene, clone size, D gene, CDR3 DNA, CDR3 protein. The D gene is left open where the match is weak. Size tells how often a clone was seen (once, few, many) or the class of an expanded clone, and some rows leave it out.

>TRBV6-5|TRBJ2-1|.|TRBD2
TGTGCCAGCAGTTACGGGCTAGCGGGAGTTGAGCAGTTCTTC
CASSYGLAGVEQFF
>TRBV7-8|TRBJ2-1|.|TRBD2
TGTGCCAGCAGCTCCGGGACTAGTCTCTACAATGAGCAGTTCTTC
CASSSGTSLYNEQFF
>TRBV12-3/TRBV12-4|TRBJ2-5|.|.
TGTGCCAGCAGTGGGGGTGATCGGGGGGAGACCCAGTACTTC
CASSGGDRGETQYF
>TRBV2|TRBJ2-7|.|.
TGTGCCAGCAGACCCGATGGAGGGATCCCCTACGAGCAGTACTTC
CASRPDGGIPYEQYF
>TRBV15|TRBJ1-5|.|.
TGTGCCACCAGCAGTGAGATAACGAGGGGACAGCCCCAGCATTTT
CATSSEITRGQPQHF
>TRBV20-1|TRBJ2-7|.|TRBD1
TGCAGTGCTAGAGATGACAGGGGTTTAAACGAGCAGTACTTC
CSARDDRGLNEQYF
>TRBV4-2|TRBJ2-3|.|TRBD2
TGTGCCAGCAGCCAAGATCAACGAGCGGGATCAGATACGCAGTATTTT
CASSQDQRAGSDTQYF
>TRBV7-2|TRBJ1-1|few|.
TGTGCCAGCAGCCGTCCGAACACTGAAGCTTTCTTT
CASSRPNTEAFF
>TRBV27|TRBJ2-1|.|TRBD1
TGTGCCAGCAGTTTGACGGGACAGGGCTACCAATATTCCTACAATGAGCAGTTCTTC
CASSLTGQGYQYSYNEQFF
>TRBV29-1|TRBJ2-3|.|TRBD1
TGCAGCCTTAGGGACAGGGGGCGCGTAGATACGCAGTATTTT
CSLRDRGRVDTQYF
>TRBV28|TRBJ2-3|.|TRBD1
TGTGCCAGCAGTTGGCTTGCCCAGGGGGCTGGTACGCAGTATTTT
CASSWLAQGAGTQYF
>TRBV5-1|TRBJ2-1|few|TRBD2
TGCGCCAGCAGCTCCCTTGGTGCGGGAGGGGGCAATGAGCAGTTCTTC
CASSSLGAGGGNEQFF
>TRBV30|TRBJ1-2|.|TRBD1
TGTGCCTGGAGCGCGGACAGGAGAAACTATGGCTACACCTTC
CAWSADRRNYGYTF
>TRBV28|TRBJ2-4|.|.
TGTGCCAGCGGTGGGGTATCGACCAAAAACATTCAGTACTTC
CASGGVSTKNIQYF
>TRBV20-1|TRBJ2-4|.|TRBD2
TGCAGTGCCGGGGACTACCTCTCCAAAAACATTCAGTACTTC
CSAGDYLSKNIQYF
>TRBV7-3|TRBJ2-3|.|TRBD2
TGTGCCAGCAGCTTAACCGGGACTAGCGCCATAGATACGCAGTATTTT
CASSLTGTSAIDTQYF
>TRBV20-1|TRBJ1-2|.|.
TGCAGTGCTAGTTGGAGTAGCTATGGCTACACCTTC
CSASWSSYGYTF
>TRBV20-1|TRBJ1-6|few|.
TGCAGTGCTAGATTTTTGGCCAAAGATTCACCCCTCCACTTT
CSARFLAKDSPLHF
>TRBV12-3/TRBV12-4|TRBJ1-4|.|.
TGTGCCAGCAGTTCCCGACAGGTTGGGCTTAATGAAAAACTGTTTTTT
CASSSRQVGLNEKLFF
>TRBV10-3|TRBJ2-3|.|TRBD2
TGTGCCATCAGGCCCGCAGCGGGATCCACAGATACGCAGTATTTT
CAIRPAAGSTDTQYF
>TRBV27|TRBJ2-1|.|TRBD2
TGTGCCAGCAAATTGACTAGCGGGAGCTATGAGCAGTTCTTC
CASKLTSGSYEQFF
>TRBV9|TRBJ2-1|.|TRBD2
TGTGCCAGCAGCGGGACTAGCGGGAGCTATGAGCAGTTCTTC
CASSGTSGSYEQFF